These T cell receptor beta chains were read from a single sample in a study of beta chain features in type 1 diabetes. Assay: immunoSEQ multiplex PCR; the TCRdb copy retains only in-frame clones and omits some. The table lists roughly 150,000 clones, about 63% of them singletons. Sequenced sample: naive CD4+ T cells from blood. These receptors were collected from a man under 40 with type 1 diabetes. CDR3s leave out the opening cysteine and the closing phenylalanine or tryptophan. Fields, in order: V gene, J gene, clone size, CDR3 length, CDR3 protein. Clone sizes are given selectively: once, few, many, or a class where the clone is expanded.

TRBV5-1,TRBJ2-5,NA,12,ASSALAGQETQY
TRBV29-1,TRBJ2-7,NA,13,SPYRRQGTIYEQY
TRBV5-4,TRBJ2-2,NA,13,ASSPWTGNTGELF
TRBV7-9,TRBJ1-2,NA,12,ASSTAGTGDGYT
TRBV29-1,TRBJ2-3,NA,12,SALGQLFTDTQY
TRBV29-1,TRBJ2-5,NA,11,SVSGQGAETQY
TRBV7-2,TRBJ2-7,NA,13,ASSLALIGSYEQY
TRBV11-2,TRBJ2-1,NA,13,ASSPPSGGYNEQF
TRBV4-3,TRBJ2-7,NA,13,ASSQEYTGGYEQY
TRBV15,TRBJ2-5,NA,14,ATSRDLRQGEETQY
TRBV5-4,TRBJ2-1,NA,13,ASSLDLVENNEQF
TRBV9,TRBJ2-7,NA,12,ASSVEGGSYEQY
TRBV18,TRBJ1-5,few,13,ASSPEEGSVQPQH
TRBV29-1,TRBJ1-1,few,11,SVGTQMNTEAF
TRBV28,TRBJ2-2,NA,11,ASSRFNTGELF
TRBV7-2,TRBJ2-2,NA,13,ASSPDRFNTGELF
TRBV30,TRBJ2-2,NA,11,AWSRTNTGELF
TRBV2,TRBJ1-4,NA,12,ASRDRGFNEKLF
TRBV30,TRBJ2-5,NA,13,AWSVSSGGQETQY
TRBV29-1,TRBJ1-5,NA,13,SVPSPGQANQPQH
TRBV28,TRBJ2-2,NA,11,ASSLSGPGELF
TRBV29-1,TRBJ2-5,few,10,SVGQEQETQY
TRBV29-1,TRBJ2-7,NA,13,SVERGTGVNYEQY
TRBV25-1,TRBJ2-7,NA,9,ASSEGLAQY
TRBV30,TRBJ1-5,few,13,AWRKWTGADQPQH
TRBV30,TRBJ1-1,NA,12,AWSATGTDTEAF
TRBV7-6,TRBJ2-2,NA,14,ASSLEAPRNTGELF
TRBV29-1,TRBJ1-2,NA,11,SVSGGEDYGYT
TRBV25-1,TRBJ2-7,few,11,ASSGQGSYEQY
TRBV7-9,TRBJ2-3,NA,13,ASSLDGDSTDTQY
TRBV10-3,TRBJ2-1,NA,11,AISDQEYNEQF
TRBV29-1,TRBJ2-1,NA,11,SYYGGRVVEQF
TRBV20-1,TRBJ2-5,NA,9,SASKQETQY
TRBV5-1,TRBJ1-1,once,12,ASSLVIEGTEAF
TRBV15,TRBJ1-5,few,15,ATSRDRGQGLGQPQH
TRBV29-1,TRBJ1-2,NA,11,SAGTGVDYGYT
TRBV25-1,TRBJ2-2,NA,13,ASGTGTGNTGELF
TRBV29-1,TRBJ1-2,NA,10,SVEEGIHGYT
TRBV7-2,TRBJ1-1,few,11,ASTVQGMTEAF
TRBV30,TRBJ2-1,few,17,AWSVNIISTGLTSMKQF
TRBV6-7,TRBJ2-1,few,11,ASWQGKFDEQF
TRBV21-1,TRBJ2-7,NA,11,ASLRGRAYEQY
TRBV7-6,TRBJ1-4,NA,12,ASSAGPANEKLF
TRBV29-1,TRBJ1-1,few,11,SVSSAENTEAF
TRBV10-3,TRBJ1-6,NA,11,ANQGQGNSPLH
TRBV28,TRBJ2-1,NA,12,ASSSRTGINEQF
TRBV5-6,TRBJ2-3,once,8,ASSLDTQY
TRBV7-2,TRBJ2-3,NA,12,ASSLAIRTDTQY
TRBV29-1,TRBJ2-7,few,9,SVEALDRLV
TRBV7-2,TRBJ2-7,once,14,ASSSAPGGVSYEQY
TRBV29-1,TRBJ2-3,NA,11,SVRWGGTDTQY
TRBV7-9,TRBJ2-7,few,12,ASSHGTGSGEQY
TRBV7-2,TRBJ2-7,NA,12,ASSLVLSSYEQY